Included here is one TCR beta chain sequence, with context. Its antigen remains unidentified. No base-level quality is on record; no much larger clone is a single base apart. The entry originates in a study of blood T cell repertoires in COVID-19 (dated by TCRdb to the early 2020s). Looking at the study overall: Samples covering the acute and convalescent phases of COVID-19 were provided by collaborators in the United States, Italy and Spain. The repertoires were released in a freely available public database meant as a resource for research on the immune response to SARS-CoV-2. Samples were obtained from the ongoing ImmuneRACE study (first 160 participants) and from some 1,200 subjects provided by 6 global collaborators. The sample metadata nearly always contained a de-identified subject ID, COVID-19 status, age in years and sex. Where HLA class I and class II types were available, the types were taken from metadata supplied by the sample provider, not from assay-based typing. The prospective study material was composed of cDNA or gDNA derived from T cells, B-cell-depleted T cells, or PBMCs. Deeply sampled blood TCRbeta repertoires from subjects exposed to, actively infected with, or recovered from COVID-19 were included in the dataset. What the research found in general, with its limitations: The amount of clinical and demographic metadata varied by source and participant and was provided uncurated.

CDR1 is given as LNHDA and CDR2 as SQIVND, both from the germline V gene (reference sequence). The CDR3 numbers 12 residues from cysteine through phenylalanine. Kept here is only the CDR3 DNA, which spans 36 bases and is read in frame from base 1. The immunoSEQ Assay, a bias-controlled multiplex PCR, was used to amplify TCRbeta CDR3 regions from genomic DNA. As for how the authors treated the data: Nucleated cell counts per sample were estimated from amplification of reference gene primers within the assay. To quantify the absolute abundance of each unique TCRbeta CDR3 rearrangement, sequence reads were collapsed and filtered. For each sample, productive Simpson clonality was calculated as the square root of Simpson's diversity index over productive rearrangements. Held by TCRdb, this immuneACCESS table contains in-frame sequences only and omits some clones. Under half of the omission traces to an unresolved V gene where checked; the cause of the rest is unknown. V and J calls plus clone size are reproduced from that table; the DNA served to infer D and trimming. This sample has about 210,000 clones in its table, and about 85% of those were observed once. The ten largest clones represent around 0.7% of the sample.

The collaborating institutions used their own protocols to collect whole blood in K2EDTA tubes. For TCRbeta analysis, collaborators shipped samples as frozen whole blood, isolated PBMCs, or DNA extracted from either of those sample types. The clonotype originates from a man aged 40-55 years with acute or convalescent COVID-19. The V and J segments used are TRBV19 and TRBJ2-2; a stretch of 9 junction bases matches TRBD2. Sequencing was done on a sample of peripheral blood. The CDR3 region: CAVAGATGELFF. The DNA sequence is given as TGTGCAGTAGCGGGGGCAACCGGGGAGCTGTTTTTT.